The 20 T cell receptor beta chains in this list originate from one sample, sequenced in a study of cytomegalovirus exposure and HLA in healthy donors. The study ran its PCR with 60 Vbeta and 13 Jbeta primers. The repertoire was sequenced with immunoSEQ multiplex PCR; TCRdb's copy has only in-frame clones and lacks some. Counted here are over 65,000 clones, roughly 75% occurring once; the ten biggest clones make up 2.2%. Specimen: PBMCs. All receptors derive from a man aged 35-49 years in good health and CMV-seronegative.

V is TRBV6-5 and J is TRBJ1-1, with 7 bases fitting TRBD1. Germline V gene lookup returns CDR1 MNHEY and CDR2 SVGAGI. The CDR3 totals 15 residues. Germline trimming cut 5 bases from V and 4 bases from J; bases unmatched to any gene: 10. As DNA, the CDR3 is TGTGCCAGCAGTCCCGGGACAGCAAGAAGCACTGAAGCTTTCTTT. Translating gives CASSPGTARSTEAFF.

This chain connects TRBV5-1 to TRBJ2-7; D is unresolved. This CDR3 comprises 13 residues. Germline-derived CDR1 and CDR2 are SGHRS and YFSETQ. Trimming stripped 0 bases from V and 5 bases from J, with 9 bases between. CDR3 bases: TGCGCCAGCAGCTTGGAGAGTTTGGACGAGCAGTACTTC. It specifies CASSLESLDEQYF.

The V call is TRBV9, the J call TRBJ1-6; D remains unclear. Per germline, CDR1 SGDLS and CDR2 YYNGEE. This CDR3 has 17 amino acids. Between the trimmed V and J ends, which lost 0 bases and 5 bases, there was a span of 15 bases. Here the CDR3 reads CASSVGGGIGHNSPLHF. CDR3 bases: TGTGCCAGCAGCGTAGGAGGCGGGATTGGACATAATTCACCCCTCCACTTT. The full variable domain, its missing parts supplied by reference TRBV9 and TRBJ1-6, is DSGVTQTPKHLITATGQRVTLRCSPRSGDLSVYWYQQSLDQGLQFLIQYYNGEERAKGNILERFSAQQFPDLHSELNLSSLELGDSALYFCASSVGGGIGHNSPLHFGNGTRLTVT.

This clone was seen a single time. The chain recombines TRBV6-4 with TRBJ1-2; perhaps TRBD1 as D (6 bases). Germline CDR1 is MRHNA and CDR2 is SNTAGT. V lost 2 bases to trimming and J lost 4 bases, with 8 bases between them. This CDR3 has 13 residues. The CDR3 loop is CASSDQGSYGYTF. CDR3 coding DNA: TGTGCCAGCAGTGACCAGGGGAGCTATGGCTACACCTTC.

This rearrangement joins TRBV11-2 to TRBJ1-2; a possible D gene is TRBD1 (5 bases). The CDR3 loop spans 16 amino acids. Germline V gene sequence: CDR1 SGHAT, CDR2 FQNNGV. V shed 7 bases and J shed 8 bases, with 26 bases lying between them. The CDR3 here is CASTAGLGLSSMGYTF. In DNA form, the CDR3 reads TGTGCCAGCACCGCGGGACTTGGCTTGAGTTCTATGGGCTACACCTTC.

This clone has a single count. The gene calls are TRBV6-1 and TRBJ2-3; 9 bases are a match to TRBD2. V was pared by 6 bases and J by 5 bases, with 0 bases of the junction left unmatched. Germline-derived CDR1 and CDR2 are MNHNS and SASEGT. This CDR3 is built from 12 residues. The CDR3 coding sequence is TGTGCCAGCAGACTAGCGGGAGATACGCAGTATTTT. As protein: CASRLAGDTQYF.

This chain uses TRBV9 with TRBJ2-2, with 8 bases aligning to TRBD1. In germline, CDR1 is SGDLS, CDR2 YYNGEE. Trimming removed 4 bases from V and 0 bases from J; junction bases left unmatched: 5. The CDR3 runs 16 residues. The CDR3 sequence is CASSPRTGTNTGELFF. DNA for the CDR3: TGTGCCAGCAGCCCTCGGACAGGGACGAACACCGGGGAGCTGTTTTTT.

This clone was recorded a few times. This specimen includes other DNA sequences encoding the same CDR3. This chain links TRBV7-9 with TRBJ2-7; tentatively, D is TRBD1 (6 bases). Trimming cost V 4 bases and J 4 bases, with 8 bases left between them. Germline values: CDR1 SEHNR, CDR2 FQNEAQ (reference sequence). This CDR3 is built from 12 residues. The CDR3: CASSSRGYEQYF. The CDR3 DNA follows: TGTGCCAGCAGCTCGAGGGGGTACGAGCAGTACTTC.

The genes are TRBV5-6 and TRBJ2-3; D is unresolved. Germline V gives CDR1 SGHDT, CDR2 YYEEEE. There are 15 residues in the CDR3. The V end was cut by 2 bases, the J end by 4 bases, with 14 bases between. The CDR3 loop reads CASSFRLKSADTQYF. CDR3 in DNA: TGTGCCAGCAGCTTCAGGTTAAAGTCTGCAGATACGCAGTATTTT.

This chain joins TRBV2 and TRBJ2-3, with 11 bases identical to TRBD2. Per the germline V gene, CDR1 is SNHLY and CDR2 is FYNNEI. J was trimmed by 2 bases and V by 6 bases; bases with no gene match: 7. The CDR3 totals 16 residues. CDR3 coding DNA: TGTGCCAGCAGGACCGGGACTAGCGGACACACAGATACGCAGTATTTT. Translated: CASRTGTSGHTDTQYF.

V is TRBV27 and J is TRBJ2-1, with D unclear. This CDR3 has 15 residues. Trimming left V 3 bases short and J 1 base short, with 10 bases between. Germline assignment: CDR1 MNHEY and CDR2 SMNVEV (reference sequence). The CDR3 nucleotides read TGTGCCAGCAGTTTTAGGCTCGGGTCCTACAATGAGCAGTTCTTC. Translating it yields CASSFRLGSYNEQFF.

The CDR3 is CASSTGWENNEKLFF. CDR3 DNA: TGCGCCAGCAGCACGGGTTGGGAGAATAATGAAAAACTGTTTTTT. The chain links TRBV5-1 to TRBJ1-4; D not certain. Trimming took 4 bases from V and 4 from J, leaving 14 bases between them. Germline-derived CDR1 and CDR2 are SGHRS and YFSETQ. CDR3 length: 15 residues. The full variable domain, completed using reference TRBV5-1 and TRBJ1-4, is KAGVTQTPRYLIKTRGQQVTLSCSPISGHRSVSWYQQTPGQGLQFLFEYFSETQRNKGNFPGRFSGRQFSNSRSEMNVSTLELGDSALYLCASSTGWENNEKLFFGSGTQLSVL.

This clone was picked up one time. This rearrangement joins TRBV5-8 to TRBJ2-1, with D perhaps matching TRBD1 (6 bases). The CDR3 runs to 15 residues. Trimming left V 1 base short and J 9 bases short, with 17 bases between. CDR1 and CDR2 from the germline V gene are SGHTS and YDEGEE. The CDR3 region has the DNA TGTGCCAGCAGCTTGAGACAGGTTACGGACGGTGAGCAGTTCTTC. It encodes CASSLRQVTDGEQFF.

The chain combines TRBV6-1 with TRBJ2-7; tentatively, D is TRBD2 (6 bases). Germline V CDR1 and CDR2: MNHNS, SASEGT. Trimming shortened V by 3 bases and J by 7 bases, and 16 bases separated the two germline ends. The CDR3 spans 14 residues. This CDR3 reads CASSDLAGPGEQYF. The CDR3 DNA reads TGTGCCAGCAGTGACTTGGCGGGGCCGGGGGAGCAGTACTTC.

The chain uses TRBV30 and TRBJ2-7; tentative D call: TRBD2 (6 bases). V shed 2 bases and J shed 6 bases, with 14 bases lying between them. The length of the CDR3 is 13 residues. Per the germline V gene, CDR1 is GTSNPN and CDR2 is SVGIG (reference sequence). CDR3 sequence reads: CAWSTGEASEQYF. The DNA for the CDR3 is TGTGCCTGGAGTACCGGGGAGGCGAGCGAGCAGTACTTC.

The chain recombines TRBV28 with TRBJ1-5; the match to TRBD1 covers 10 bases. V lost 6 bases and J lost 3; bases outside the gene matches: 8. The CDR3 covers 16 residues. Germline lookup yields CDR1 MDHEN and CDR2 SYDVKM. CDR3 sequence: CASRTGTGAFNQPQHF. CDR3 bases: TGTGCCAGCAGAACCGGGACAGGGGCGTTCAATCAGCCCCAGCATTTT. The full variable domain, in which reference TRBV28 and TRBJ1-5 provide the parts outside the CDR3, is DVKVTQSSRYLVKRTGEKVFLECVQDMDHENMFWYRQDPGLGLRLIYFSYDVKMKEKGDIPEGYSVSREKKERFSLILESASTNQTSMYLCASRTGTGAFNQPQHFGDGTRLSIL.

This sequence joins TRBV10-3 and TRBJ2-1; TRBD2 is a possible D gene (6 bases). V was trimmed by 7 bases and J by 6 bases, leaving 16 bases between them. Germline CDR1 ENHRY, CDR2 SYGVKD. The length of the CDR3 is 14 residues. The CDR3 sequence is CAIKLGGEINEQFF. In DNA form, the CDR3 reads TGTGCCATCAAATTAGGCGGGGAAATCAATGAGCAGTTCTTC.

V and J are TRBV11-3 and TRBJ1-2; D gene unclear. The CDR3 contains 13 residues. The V end lost 1 base, the J end lost 8 bases, and 11 bases lay between the germline ends. Germline V gene sequence: CDR1 SGHNT, CDR2 YENEEA. Here the CDR3 DNA reads TGTGCCAGCAGCTTAGCGTTGAGGGCCGGCTACACCTTC. Amino acid sequence: CASSLALRAGYTF.

The J gene is TRBJ2-1, the V gene TRBV10-3; 11 nucleotides align to TRBD2. From germline, CDR1 is ENHRY and CDR2 SYGVKD. The CDR3 has 23 residues. The V gene end was trimmed by 9 bases and the J gene end by 0 bases; junction bases not matched to a gene: 28. The CDR3 loop is CAIPLAGVSVDTRRCFSYNEQFF. The CDR3, as DNA: TGTGCCATACCACTAGCGGGGGTCAGTGTGGATACAAGGAGGTGCTTCTCCTACAATGAGCAGTTCTTC.

This clone was found once. This chain connects TRBV6-4 to TRBJ1-5, with D perhaps TRBD1 (6 bases). The CDR3 length is 15 residues. Trimming pared 8 bases from V and 2 bases from J, leaving 16 bases between. The germline V gene encodes CDR1 MRHNA and CDR2 SNTAGT. CDR3 amino acids: CASPNRVDRNQPQHF. In DNA form, the CDR3 reads TGTGCCAGCCCTAACAGGGTAGATCGCAATCAGCCCCAGCATTTT.